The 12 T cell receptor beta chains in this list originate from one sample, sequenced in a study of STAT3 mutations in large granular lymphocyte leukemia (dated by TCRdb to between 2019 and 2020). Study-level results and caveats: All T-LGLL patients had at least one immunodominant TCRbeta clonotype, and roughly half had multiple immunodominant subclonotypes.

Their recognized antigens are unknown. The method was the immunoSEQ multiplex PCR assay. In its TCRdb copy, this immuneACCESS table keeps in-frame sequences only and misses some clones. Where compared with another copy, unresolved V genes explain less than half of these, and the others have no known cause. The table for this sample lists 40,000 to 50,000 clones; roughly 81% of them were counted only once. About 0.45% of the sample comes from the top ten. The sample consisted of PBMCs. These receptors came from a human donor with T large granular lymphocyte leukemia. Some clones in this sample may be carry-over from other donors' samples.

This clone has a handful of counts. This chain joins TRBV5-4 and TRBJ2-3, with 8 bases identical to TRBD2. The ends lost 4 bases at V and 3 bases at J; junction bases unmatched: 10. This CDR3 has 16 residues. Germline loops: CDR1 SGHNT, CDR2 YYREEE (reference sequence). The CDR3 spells CASSPARGGRTDTQYF. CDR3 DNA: TGTGCCAGCAGCCCGGCCCGGGGGGGGAGGACAGATACGCAGTATTTT.

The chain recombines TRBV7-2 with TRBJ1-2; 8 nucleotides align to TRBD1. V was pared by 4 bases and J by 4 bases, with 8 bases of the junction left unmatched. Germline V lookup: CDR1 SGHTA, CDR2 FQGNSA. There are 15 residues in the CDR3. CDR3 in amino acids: CASSSRTGNTYGYTF. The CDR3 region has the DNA TGTGCCAGCAGCTCCCGGACAGGGAACACCTATGGCTACACCTTC.

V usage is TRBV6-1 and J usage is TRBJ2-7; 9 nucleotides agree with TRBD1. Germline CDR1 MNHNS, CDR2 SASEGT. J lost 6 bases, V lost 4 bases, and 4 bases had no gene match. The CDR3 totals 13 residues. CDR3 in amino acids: CASSGDRVTEQYV. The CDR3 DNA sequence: TGTGCCAGCAGTGGGGACAGGGTAACCGAGCAGTACGTC.

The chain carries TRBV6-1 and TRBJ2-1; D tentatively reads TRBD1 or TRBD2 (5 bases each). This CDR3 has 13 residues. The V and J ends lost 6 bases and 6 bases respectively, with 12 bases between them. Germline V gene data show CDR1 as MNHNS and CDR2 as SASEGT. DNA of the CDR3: TGTGCCAGCAGGTACGCCGGGACCAATGAGCAGTTCTTC. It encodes CASRYAGTNEQFF.

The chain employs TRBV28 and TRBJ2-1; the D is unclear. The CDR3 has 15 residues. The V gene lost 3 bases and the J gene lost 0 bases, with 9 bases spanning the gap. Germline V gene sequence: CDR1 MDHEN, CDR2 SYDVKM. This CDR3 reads CASSFTLSSYNEQFF. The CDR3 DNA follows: TGTGCCAGCAGTTTTACCCTAAGCTCCTACAATGAGCAGTTCTTC.

The CDR3 DNA is TGTGCCAGCAGTGAAGCGGGACGGACCGCTTATGGCTACACCTTC. Translating it yields CASSEAGRTAYGYTF. The chain links TRBV6-1 to TRBJ1-2; TRBD1 might be the D (5 bases). The germline CDR1 and CDR2 sequences are MNHNS and SASEGT. The CDR3 totals 15 residues. With 0 bases removed from V and 5 bases from J, the gap between germline ends came to 13 bases.

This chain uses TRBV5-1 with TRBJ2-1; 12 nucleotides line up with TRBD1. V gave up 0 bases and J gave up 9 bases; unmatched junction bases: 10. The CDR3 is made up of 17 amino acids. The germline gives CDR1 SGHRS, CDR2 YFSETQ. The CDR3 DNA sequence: TGCGCCAGCAGCTTGGTTGCGGGGACAGGGGGCTTCGGTGAGCAGTTCTTC. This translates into CASSLVAGTGGFGEQFF. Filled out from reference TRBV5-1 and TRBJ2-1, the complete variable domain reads KAGVTQTPRYLIKTRGQQVTLSCSPISGHRSVSWYQQTPGQGLQFLFEYFSETQRNKGNFPGRFSGRQFSNSRSEMNVSTLELGDSALYLCASSLVAGTGGFGEQFFGPGTRLTVL.

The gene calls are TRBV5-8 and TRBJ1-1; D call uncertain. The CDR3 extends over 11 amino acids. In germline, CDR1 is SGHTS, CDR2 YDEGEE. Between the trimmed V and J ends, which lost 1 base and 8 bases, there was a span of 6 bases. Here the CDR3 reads CASSLRREAFF. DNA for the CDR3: TGTGCCAGCAGCTTGAGGAGAGAAGCTTTCTTT.

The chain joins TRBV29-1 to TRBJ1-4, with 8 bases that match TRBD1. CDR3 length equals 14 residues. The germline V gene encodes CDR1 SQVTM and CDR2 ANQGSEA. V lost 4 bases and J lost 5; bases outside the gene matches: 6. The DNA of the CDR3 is TGCAGCGTTGCGGGACAGGCTACAAATGAAAAACTGTTTTTT. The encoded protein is CSVAGQATNEKLFF.

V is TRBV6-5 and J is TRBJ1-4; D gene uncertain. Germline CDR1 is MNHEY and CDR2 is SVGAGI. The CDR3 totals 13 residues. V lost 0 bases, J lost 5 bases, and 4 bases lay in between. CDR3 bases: TGTGCCAGCAGTTACTCGGGCAATGAAAAACTGTTTTTT. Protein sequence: CASSYSGNEKLFF.

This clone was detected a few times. Here the CDR3 reads CASSTGVNANYGYTF. The DNA for the CDR3 is TGTGCCAGCAGCACAGGGGTGAACGCCAACTATGGCTACACCTTC. This chain joins TRBV9 and TRBJ1-2; 7 positions match TRBD1. The CDR3 runs to 15 residues. Trimming at V came to 4 bases and at J to 2 bases, leaving 8 bases not matched to a gene. CDR1 and CDR2 from the germline V gene are SGDLS and YYNGEE.

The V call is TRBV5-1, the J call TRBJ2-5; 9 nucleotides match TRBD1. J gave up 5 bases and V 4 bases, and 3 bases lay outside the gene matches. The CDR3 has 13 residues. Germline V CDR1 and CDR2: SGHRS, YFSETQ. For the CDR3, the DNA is TGCGCCAGCAGCCCGGGACAGGGTGAGACCCAGTACTTC. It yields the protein CASSPGQGETQYF. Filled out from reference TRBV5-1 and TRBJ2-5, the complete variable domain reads KAGVTQTPRYLIKTRGQQVTLSCSPISGHRSVSWYQQTPGQGLQFLFEYFSETQRNKGNFPGRFSGRQFSNSRSEMNVSTLELGDSALYLCASSPGQGETQYFGPGTRLLVL.